The clone carrying this TCR beta chain was picked up a small number of times. Its antigen remains unknown. The assay was immunoSEQ multiplex PCR, and TCRdb's table has in-frame clones only and misses some. The table records 25,000 to 30,000 clones, about 81% of them present only once. The germline gives CDR1 LNHNV, CDR2 YYDKDF (reference sequence). The CDR3 extends over 17 amino acids. V lost 8 bases and J lost 6, with 26 bases in between. These data are taken from a study of lymphopenia after photon versus proton radiotherapy. Study results and limitations: Larger post-nadir TCR diversity loss correlated inversely with survival in deceased patients. Oligoclonal CD8+ Temra expansion after nadir drove photon patients' diversity drop. Photon-treated patients lost naive T cells and TCR diversity; proton-treated stayed stable.

The chain uses TRBV15 and TRBJ1-5; tentatively, D is TRBD1 (6 bases). Sample: peripheral blood, taken from a patient treated with photon-based radiotherapy. The sequence was collected from a man aged 45-60 years with gastric cancer. CDR3 in DNA: TGTGCCACCGAATTCGACCAGGGGCCGGGGACCGGTCAGCCCCAGCATTTT. Its translation is CATEFDQGPGTGQPQHF.